A selection of T cell receptor beta chains follows, all from one sample in a study of T cell responses to AZD1222 COVID-19 vaccine. Assay: immunoSEQ multiplex PCR; the TCRdb copy retains only in-frame clones and omits some. Seen here are about 140,000 clones, approximately 94% observed once, and the top ten hold around 5%. The source was peripheral blood, collected on day 0 of AZD1222 vaccination. The receptors originated from an adult in good health. The CDR3 runs from the conserved cysteine through the conserved F or W. D genes are given only for firm matches. The size field is filled for only some rows; it gives once, few, many or a size class.

clone_size j_call v_call d_call cdr3_nt cdr3_aa
. TRBJ2-1 TRBV7-8 TRBD2 TGTGCCAGCAGCTTTAGCGGGATTCTCAGTTACAATGAGCAGTTCTTC CASSFSGILSYNEQFF
. TRBJ2-7 TRBV27 TRBD2 TGTGCCAGCAGTTTATCGAGACTAGCGGTGGCTGAGCAGTACTTC CASSLSRLAVAEQYF
. TRBJ2-7 TRBV12-3/TRBV12-4 TRBD1 TGTGCCAGCAGCCGGAACAGGGGCTACGAGCAGTACTTC CASSRNRGYEQYF
. TRBJ2-3 TRBV5-4 . TGTGCCAGCAGCTTGGACAGTCCTAGCACAGATACGCAGTATTTT CASSLDSPSTDTQYF
. TRBJ1-3 TRBV7-9 . TGTGCCAGCAGCTTTCGCATAGACATTCCGGCTGGAAACACCATATATTTT CASSFRIDIPAGNTIYF
. TRBJ2-7 TRBV6-5 . TGTGCCAGCAGCTCTCTGATCAGGGTCGCCTACGAGCAGTACTTC CASSSLIRVAYEQYF
. TRBJ1-6 TRBV2 . TGTGCCAGATCGACCGGGACTGATAATTCACCCCTCCACTTT CARSTGTDNSPLHF
. TRBJ2-1 TRBV6-5 TRBD2 TGTGCCAGCAGTCCCGGACTAGCGGGAGTGCATGAGCAGTTCTTC CASSPGLAGVHEQFF
once TRBJ1-2 TRBV5-4 TRBD1 TGTGCCAGCAGCCGCTCTACGGGGACAGGGAACTATGGCTACACCTTC CASSRSTGTGNYGYTF
. TRBJ2-5 TRBV4-1 . TGCGCCAGCAGCCAAGAAGAAGGGCGGGAGACCCAGTACTTC CASSQEEGRETQYF
. TRBJ1-2 TRBV5-4 . TGTGCCAGCAGCAGACTACAGGGTCTTAATGATGGCTACACCTTC CASSRLQGLNDGYTF
once TRBJ2-5 TRBV3-1/TRBV3-2 . TGTGCCAGCAGCCAAGCTTTGTCTCGGGGCCAAGAGACCCAGTACTTC CASSQALSRGQETQYF
. TRBJ1-2 TRBV29-1 . TGCAGCGTCCGGGACAACCGATATGGCTACACCTTC CSVRDNRYGYTF
. TRBJ2-7 TRBV2 . TGTGCCAGCAGCGCAAACTGGGGATCCTACGAGCAGTACTTC CASSANWGSYEQYF
. TRBJ2-7 TRBV3-1/TRBV3-2 . TGTGCCAGCAGCCAAGATCATTCAGGAGCGCGGGACGAGCAGTACTTC CASSQDHSGARDEQYF
. TRBJ2-7 TRBV7-2 . TGTGCCAGCAGCTTAGCCGGGGGAGGAGGATCACCCTACGAGCAGTACTTC CASSLAGGGGSPYEQYF
. TRBJ2-1 TRBV12-3/TRBV12-4 . TGTGCCAGCAGCCGTAGCTTTTACAATGAGCAGTTCTTC CASSRSFYNEQFF
. TRBJ1-1 TRBV29-1 . TGCAGCGTTGAAGAGGGACGGCAGAGGGACACTGAAGCTTTCTTT CSVEEGRQRDTEAFF
. TRBJ1-1 TRBV7-2 . TGTGCCAGCAGCTTAGGTTTTGTCCCCGGGGACACTGAAGCTTTCTTT CASSLGFVPGDTEAFF
. TRBJ1-2 TRBV27 TRBD1 TGTGCCAGCAGTTTGGGCAGGGGGGGCGGCTACACCTTC CASSLGRGGGYTF
. TRBJ2-7 TRBV6-5 . TGTGCCAGCAGGATCGGACAGAACACCTACGAGCAGTACTTC CASRIGQNTYEQYF
. TRBJ2-7 TRBV10-3 . TGTGCCACCCGACATACTTCCTACGAGCAGTACTTC CATRHTSYEQYF
. TRBJ1-5 TRBV5-1 . TGCGCCAGCAGCCCCGGGGAGGGTCCCGACTATAGCAATCAGCCCCAGCATTTT CASSPGEGPDYSNQPQHF
. TRBJ2-7 TRBV3-1/TRBV3-2 TRBD1 TGTGCCAGCAAGAAGGGACAGGCATCCTACGAGCAGTACTTC CASKKGQASYEQYF
once TRBJ1-1 TRBV5-6 . TGTGCCAGCAGCTTGCGAGTGAACAGGGACGCTTTCTTT CASSLRVNRDAFF
. TRBJ1-3 TRBV30 . TGTGCCTGGAGTGGGGTCAGGGGCTCTGGAAACACCATATATTTT CAWSGVRGSGNTIYF
. TRBJ2-7 TRBV4-3 . TGCGCCAGCAGCCAAGACCCCGCAGGCTCCTACGAGCAGTACTTC CASSQDPAGSYEQYF
few TRBJ1-2 TRBV27 . TGTGCCAGCAGGCAGGTTAACTATGGCTACACCTTC CASRQVNYGYTF
. TRBJ2-3 TRBV4-1 TRBD1 TGCGCCAGCAGCCCCGGACAGGGTCCTAGCACAGATACGCAGTATTTT CASSPGQGPSTDTQYF
. TRBJ2-7 TRBV10-3 TRBD2 TGTGCCATCAGTGAAGGGACTACTCCCTACGAGCAGTACTTC CAISEGTTPYEQYF
. TRBJ1-1 TRBV4-1 . TGCGCCAGCAGCCAAGATCTCAGGGGCGCTTGGGACACTGAAGCTTTCTTT CASSQDLRGAWDTEAFF
. TRBJ2-1 TRBV6-5 TRBD2 TGTGCCAGCAGTTACCTACGGGGGGGTTCCTACAATGAGCAGTTCTTC CASSYLRGGSYNEQFF
. TRBJ1-4 TRBV10-3 . TGTGCCATCAGTGATTCCAGAACAACTAATGAAAAACTGTTTTTT CAISDSRTTNEKLFF
. TRBJ2-1 TRBV18 TRBD1 TGTGCCAGCTCACAAAAACCAGTCCGGGACAGTAGCTCCTACAATGAGCAGTTCTTC CASSQKPVRDSSSYNEQFF
once TRBJ2-5 TRBV2 . TGTGCCAGCCCCTCAGCGGCCAACCAAGAGACCCAGTACTTC CASPSAANQETQYF
. TRBJ1-2 TRBV7-9 . TGTGCCAGCAGCTTAGGGGCAGCTAACTATGGCTACACCTTC CASSLGAANYGYTF
. TRBJ2-2 TRBV6-4 TRBD1 TGTGCCAGCAGTGACTCCTCCGGGACAGAGAACACCGGGGAGCTGTTTTTT CASSDSSGTENTGELFF
. TRBJ2-3 TRBV4-1 TRBD2 TGCGCCAGCAGCCAAGATAGGACTAGCGAAGGGTCGGATACGCAGTATTTT CASSQDRTSEGSDTQYF
. TRBJ2-7 TRBV2 . TGTGCCAGCAAAGATCTCGTTCAGGGACCCTACGAGCAGTACTTC CASKDLVQGPYEQYF
few TRBJ2-7 TRBV6-5 TRBD2 TGTGCCAGCCAACGGACTAGAGGGGAGCAGTACTTC CASQRTRGEQYF